This T cell receptor beta chain came from a study of ipilimumab plus nivolumab after autologous stem cell transplantation. Study-wide background: A median of about 8 nivolumab and 4 to 6 ipilimumab doses were given. The myeloma group: high-risk transplant-naive, or relapse within 3 years after first autologous transplant.

Remarks on this clone: Its antigen is unknown.

The table came from immunoSEQ multiplex PCR; TCRdb's copy has only in-frame clones and leaves some out. The sample comprises 37,000 or so clones, almost 95% of which are singletons, and over 0.85% rests with the top ten. Ipilimumab, 1 mg/kg, started 14 to 28 days after autologous transplant. Trimming cost V 10 bases and J 5 bases, with 18 bases left between them. The CDR3 covers 14 residues. Germline values: CDR1 MDHEN, CDR2 SYDVKM. Study results and limitations: Per the authors, repertoire, Treg and microbiota data justify further study.

The V call is TRBV28, the J call TRBJ2-1; no firm D call. The TCR originated in a male donor with multiple myeloma. The specimen comprised PBMCs, sampled in a trial of ipilimumab plus nivolumab as post-transplant consolidation. The CDR3 nucleotides read TGTGCCAACCCATCTCGGACCTGTAACAATGAGCAGTTCTTC. Translating gives CANPSRTCNNEQFF.